This T cell receptor (beta chain) was sequenced during a study of blood T cell repertoires in COVID-19. TCRdb's copy holds only in-frame clones and misses some; the assay was immunoSEQ multiplex PCR. The profile shows approximately 200,000 clones, 84% of them singletons. Recruits, aged roughly 18 to 100 years, lived in 24 US areas. Deletions cut 4 bases from V and 3 bases from J, with 22 bases between. Germline CDR1 is GTSNPN and CDR2 is SVGIG (reference sequence). There are 16 residues in the CDR3. Sequencing was performed on PBMCs or T cells enriched from blood (not recorded which). This chain uses TRBV30 with TRBJ2-7; a possible D gene is TRBD2 (5 bases). The receptor comes from a woman between 25 and 40 years old who had recovered from COVID-19. Written as DNA, the CDR3 is TGTGCCTGGACCAACATCCGAGGCTATCGGGACTACGAGCAGTACTTC. This gives the protein CAWTNIRGYRDYEQYF.